Following are 15 T cell receptor beta chains from one sample sequenced in a study of blood T cell repertoires in COVID-19. Only in-frame clones appear in the TCRdb table, and some are missing; sequencing was by immunoSEQ multiplex PCR. The sample has about 220,000 clones; around four fifths are singletons. What was sequenced was PBMCs or T cells enriched from blood (not recorded which). These receptors were taken from a man aged 35 to 55 who had recovered from COVID-19.

J is TRBJ1-4 and V is TRBV28, with 9 bases fitting TRBD1. With 3 bases clipped from V and 11 bases from J, the junction kept 7 bases outside the gene matches. The CDR3 contains 14 residues. Germline CDR1 is MDHEN and CDR2 is SYDVKM. The CDR3 coding sequence is TGTGCCAGCAGTTTCGGGACAGGGCTGGGGAAACTGTTTTTT. It is translated as CASSFGTGLGKLFF.

J is TRBJ1-1 and V is TRBV7-3, with D unclear. CDR3 length: 13 amino acids. Trimming pared 3 bases from V and 2 bases from J, leaving 7 bases between. In germline, CDR1 is SGHTA, CDR2 FQGTGA. CDR3 sequence: CASSFAINTEAFF. In DNA form, the CDR3 reads TGTGCCAGCAGCTTCGCGATAAACACTGAAGCTTTCTTT.

The genes are TRBV18 and TRBJ2-1; 11 nucleotides align to TRBD2. The germline gives CDR1 KGHSH, CDR2 LQKENI. This CDR3 spans 15 amino acids. Trimming removed 6 bases from V and 4 bases from J; junction bases left unmatched: 5. CDR3 nucleotides: TGTGCCAGCTCGTCCACTAGCGGGGGATACAATGAGCAGTTCTTC. Protein sequence: CASSSTSGGYNEQFF.

The V call is TRBV5-4, the J call TRBJ1-3; unclear D gene. Germline-derived CDR1 and CDR2 are SGHNT and YYREEE (reference sequence). The CDR3 contains 15 residues. Trimming took off 3 bases at V and 2 bases at J, with 12 bases between the two ends. The DNA for the CDR3 is TGTGCCAGCAGCTCCTCCCCCCAGGCTGGAAACACCATATATTTT. It codes for CASSSSPQAGNTIYF.

This sequence joins TRBV12-3 or TRBV12-4 and TRBJ1-2; D is possibly TRBD1 (5 bases). V lost 8 bases, J lost 3 bases, and 10 bases lay in between. The CDR3 consists of 12 residues. The CDR3 sequence: CASSGTYYGYTF. The CDR3 bases are TGTGCCAGCTCCGGGACTTACTATGGCTACACCTTC.

The chain joins TRBV28 to TRBJ1-5; perhaps TRBD1 as D (5 bases). The CDR3 contains 15 residues. Trimming cost V 5 bases and J 5 bases, with 16 bases left between them. CDR1 is MDHEN, CDR2 SYDVKM, per germline. CDR3 nucleotides: TGTGCCAGCAGTAAACTCGGGGGAGCGGATCAGCCCCAGCATTTT. It yields the protein CASSKLGGADQPQHF.

The CDR3 DNA follows: TGTGCTAGTGGTCCAGGGACAGGGGATACGCAGTATTTT. As protein: CASGPGTGDTQYF. This rearrangement joins TRBV12-5 to TRBJ2-3; 9 bases map to TRBD1. The CDR3 length is 13 residues. The V gene end was trimmed by 5 bases and the J gene end by 6 bases; junction bases not matched to a gene: 3. Germline CDR1 LGHNT, CDR2 FRNRAP.

The chain uses TRBV3-1 (or the pseudogene TRBV3-2) and TRBJ1-5; D gene uncertain. V gave up 2 bases and J gave up 0 bases, with 5 bases separating them. Germline loops: CDR1 LGHDT, CDR2 YNNKEL (reference sequence). The CDR3 length is 14 residues. Here the CDR3 DNA reads TGTGCCAGCAGCCAACTATATAGCAATCAGCCCCAGCATTTT. This sequence encodes CASSQLYSNQPQHF.

V gene TRBV28 combines with J gene TRBJ2-3; 9 bases agree with TRBD1. V was clipped by 7 bases and J by 1 base; unmatched bases: 9. This CDR3 comprises 16 residues. CDR1 is MDHEN and CDR2 is SYDVKM in the germline V gene. The CDR3 DNA follows: TGTGCCAGCACCCCTCAGGGGACAGGGCGCACAGATACGCAGTATTTT. Residues: CASTPQGTGRTDTQYF.

The rearrangement uses TRBV12-3 or TRBV12-4 and TRBJ2-1, with 7 bases lining up with TRBD1. This CDR3 is built from 13 residues. V lost 1 base to trimming and J lost 10 bases; unmatched junction nucleotides: 4. CDR3 bases: TGTGCCAGCAGTTTAGTCAGCAGGGGGGAGCAGTTCTTC. Its translation: CASSLVSRGEQFF.

CDR3 bases: TGTGCCAGCAGTCAGAACCAGGGGATAGGGAATAAACTGTTTTTT. Amino acid sequence: CASSQNQGIGNKLFF. The chain carries TRBV27 and TRBJ1-4; D is perhaps TRBD1 (6 bases). The CDR3 covers 15 residues. Deletions cut 5 bases from V and 11 bases from J, with 21 bases between. CDR1 MNHEY and CDR2 SMNVEV come from the germline V gene (reference sequence).

This chain links TRBV3-1 (or the pseudogene TRBV3-2) with TRBJ2-2, with D maybe TRBD2 (6 bases). With 4 bases removed from V and 10 bases from J, the gap between germline ends came to 16 bases. The CDR3 consists of 14 residues. CDR1 is LGHDT and CDR2 is YNNKEL in the germline V gene (reference sequence). As DNA, the CDR3 is TGTGCCAGCAGCCCGTCTCCTGGGGACTCGGAGCTGTTTTTT. This gives the protein CASSPSPGDSELFF.

V gene TRBV12-5 combines with J gene TRBJ2-4; maybe TRBD2 (7 bases). Germline CDR1 reads LGHNT; CDR2 reads FRNRAP. V dropped 6 bases and J dropped 8 bases, with 17 bases sitting between them. The CDR3 is 14 amino acids. The CDR3 sequence is CASGPGGRGDIQYF. CDR3 DNA: TGTGCTAGTGGCCCCGGGGGGAGGGGGGACATTCAGTACTTC.

V usage is TRBV2 and J usage is TRBJ2-2, with D uncertain. The germline V and J ends were trimmed by 6 bases and 6 bases, with 11 bases remaining between them. This CDR3 contains 13 residues. The germline V gene has CDR1 SNHLY and CDR2 FYNNEI. The CDR3 bases are TGTGCCAGCAGCCAAACATTGTCCGGGGAGCTGTTTTTT. Translated: CASSQTLSGELFF.

The chain couples TRBV19 to TRBJ1-6, with 9 positions matching TRBD1. From germline, CDR1 is LNHDA and CDR2 SQIVND (reference sequence). Trimming at V came to 5 bases and at J to 2 bases, leaving 1 base not matched to a gene. This CDR3 is built from 15 residues. The CDR3 protein is CASSRDRAYNSPLHF. The CDR3 nucleotides read TGTGCCAGTAGTCGGGACAGGGCCTATAATTCACCCCTCCACTTT.